This T cell receptor beta chain originates from a study of PD-1 blockade in classical Hodgkin lymphoma. Across the whole study: Patients had nivolumab dosed at 3 mg/kg, delivered intravenously every 2 weeks.

The CDR3 runs 13 residues. Looked up from germline, CDR1 is MNHEY and CDR2 is SVGAGI. Trimming removed 5 bases at V and 2 bases at J, with 10 bases between. A remark on this clone: The antigen remains undetermined.

Points from the study as a whole: Similar baseline diversity was found in complete responders and newly diagnosed patients. CD4+ but not CD8+ TCR diversity rose significantly by C4D1.

The protocol was immunoSEQ multiplex PCR, while the TCRdb copy is restricted to in-frame clones and leaves out a portion. Of approximately 11,000 clones listed, approximately 74% are singletons. Time point defined: cycle 4 day 1 (C4D1), after more than 5 weeks of nivolumab. Every patient relapsed after autologous stem cell transplantation, and brentuximab vedotin exposure varied. Magnetic negative selection was used to purify CD4+ T cells from thawed PBMCs. Reported best responses ranged across complete response, partial response or progressive disease. This clonotype was obtained from a human donor with classical Hodgkin lymphoma. The sample in question was CD4+ T cells from blood, obtained before the fourth cycle of nivolumab. The chain recombines TRBV6-5 with TRBJ2-7, with D tentatively TRBD1 (6 bases). The CDR3 DNA is TGTGCCAGCAGTGCAGGGGTCACCTACGAGCAGTACTTC. Its translation: CASSAGVTYEQYF.